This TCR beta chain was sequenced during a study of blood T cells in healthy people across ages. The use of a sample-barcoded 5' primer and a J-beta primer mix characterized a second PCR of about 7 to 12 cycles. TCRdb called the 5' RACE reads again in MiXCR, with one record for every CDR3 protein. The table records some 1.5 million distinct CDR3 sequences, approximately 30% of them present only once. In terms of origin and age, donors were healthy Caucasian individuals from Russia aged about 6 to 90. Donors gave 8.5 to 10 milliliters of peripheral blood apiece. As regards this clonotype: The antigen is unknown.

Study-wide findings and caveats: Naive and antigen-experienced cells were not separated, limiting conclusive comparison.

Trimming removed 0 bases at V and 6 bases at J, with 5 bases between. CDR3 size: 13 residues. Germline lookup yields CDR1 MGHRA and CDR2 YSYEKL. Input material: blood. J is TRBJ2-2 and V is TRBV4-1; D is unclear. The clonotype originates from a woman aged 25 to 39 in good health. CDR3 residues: CASSQDRAGELFF. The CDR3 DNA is TGCGCCAGCAGCCAAGATCGGGCCGGGGAGCTGTTTTTT.